This TCR beta chain was sequenced in a study of blood T cells in healthy people across ages. The CDR3 contains 12 residues. Germline values: CDR1 SEHNR, CDR2 FQNEAQ (reference sequence). This clonotype was counted once. Its matching antigen is unknown. Primers used in a second PCR of about 7 to 12 cycles were a sample-barcoded 5' primer and a J-beta primer mix. With 12 random nucleotides, a template-switch adaptor tagged each individual cDNA molecule. One entry per CDR3 protein, called by TCRdb with MiXCR from the 5' RACE reads. The profile shows 600,000 to 800,000 distinct CDR3 sequences, over 40% of them singletons. Each sample provided at least 6 micrograms of extracted total RNA. Study-level points and caveats: Versus aged donors, long-lived donors had higher diversity and more naive CD4+ cells.

The chain uses TRBV7-9 and TRBJ2-4; D gene uncertain. TRBJ2-5 matches the DNA end more closely, so the J call is doubtful. The sequence was collected from a woman over 75 in good health. Material: blood. CDR3 nucleotide sequence: TGTGCCAGCAACCAAGACGGGGAGACCCAGTACTTC. This encodes CASNQDGETQYF.